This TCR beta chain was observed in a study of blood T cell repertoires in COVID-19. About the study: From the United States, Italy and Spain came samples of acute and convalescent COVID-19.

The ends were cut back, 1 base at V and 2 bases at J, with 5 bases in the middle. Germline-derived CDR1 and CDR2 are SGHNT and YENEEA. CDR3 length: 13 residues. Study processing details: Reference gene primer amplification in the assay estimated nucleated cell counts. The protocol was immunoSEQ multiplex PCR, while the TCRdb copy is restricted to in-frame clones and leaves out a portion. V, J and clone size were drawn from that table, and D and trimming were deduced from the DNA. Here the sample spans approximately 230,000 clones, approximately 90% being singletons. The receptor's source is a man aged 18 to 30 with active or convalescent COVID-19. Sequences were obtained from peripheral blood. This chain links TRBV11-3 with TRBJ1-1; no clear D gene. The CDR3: CASSLGSNTEAFF. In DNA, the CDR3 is TGTGCCAGCAGCTTAGGGAGCAACACTGAAGCTTTCTTT.